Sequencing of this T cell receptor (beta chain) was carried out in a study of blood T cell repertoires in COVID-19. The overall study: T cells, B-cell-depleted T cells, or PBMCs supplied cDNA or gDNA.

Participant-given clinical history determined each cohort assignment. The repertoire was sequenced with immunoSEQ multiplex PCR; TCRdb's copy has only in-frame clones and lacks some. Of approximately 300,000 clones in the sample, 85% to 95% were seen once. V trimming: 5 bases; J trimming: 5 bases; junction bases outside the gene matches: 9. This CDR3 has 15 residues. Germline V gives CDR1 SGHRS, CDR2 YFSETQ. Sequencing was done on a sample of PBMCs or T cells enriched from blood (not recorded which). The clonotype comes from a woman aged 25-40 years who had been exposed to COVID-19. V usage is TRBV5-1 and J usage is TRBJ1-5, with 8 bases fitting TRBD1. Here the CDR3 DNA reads TGCGCCAGCAGTCCGGAGGGCAGGGGGCATCAGCCCCAGCATTTT. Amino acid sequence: CASSPEGRGHQPQHF.